Presented here are 26 T cell receptor beta chains from one specimen sequenced in a study of T cells expressing NK-cell markers. TCRdb re-analyzed the 5' RACE reads; it lists each CDR3 protein once, without DNA. The sample has some 500,000 distinct CDR3 sequences; the top ten hold over 1.1%. Sequencing was done on a sample of blood T cells: a sorted CD56 or NKG2C T cell subset, CD4+ or CD8+ T cells, or bulk PBMC T cells (not recorded which). The receptors here all came from a woman between 50 and 59 years old in good health.

The J gene is TRBJ2-1, the V gene TRBV10-3; with no DNA, the TCRdb D assignment of TRBD2 cannot be verified. CDR1 is ENHRY and CDR2 is SYGVKD in the germline V gene. The CDR3 sequence is 16 residues long. CDR3 loop: CAISESVSSGSTEQFF.

CDR3 sequence reads: CASSHEGPRTEAFF. The chain uses TRBV4-1 and TRBJ1-1. Germline CDR1 is MGHRA and CDR2 is YSYEKL. The CDR3 runs to 14 residues.

The chain recombines TRBV3-1 with TRBJ2-1; TCRdb's assignment of TRBD2 cannot be checked, as there is no DNA. CDR1 LGHDT and CDR2 YNNKEL come from the germline V gene (reference sequence). This CDR3 comprises 21 residues. CDR3: CASSQALSASGPRSLASEQFF.

The chain has TRBV6-2 or TRBV6-3 and TRBJ2-7; TCRdb outputs TRBD1, but without DNA this stays unchecked. The CDR3 is 15 amino acids. The V gene's germline CDR1 is MNHEY and CDR2 SVGEGT. CDR3 region: CASSPTEPGTYEQYF.

The gene calls are TRBV6-1 and TRBJ2-7; TCRdb proposes TRBD1, but this gene call is untestable without DNA. The CDR3 runs to 14 residues. In germline, CDR1 is MNHNS, CDR2 SASEGT. The CDR3 is CASIGASNSYEQYF.

The genes are TRBV15 and TRBJ2-5; the D gene TCRdb calls, TRBD1, cannot be checked with no DNA. The length of the CDR3 is 15 residues. The germline CDR1 and CDR2 sequences are LNHNV and YYDKDF (reference sequence). The CDR3 is CATSRGQGLRETQYF.

This chain links TRBV20-1 with TRBJ2-1. CDR3 size: 15 residues. From germline, CDR1 is DFQATT and CDR2 SNEGSKA (reference sequence). This CDR3 reads CSAPYLGSSYNEQFF.

The gene calls are TRBV7-9 and TRBJ2-7; checking the TCRdb D call of TRBD2 is not possible without DNA. Germline CDR1 SEHNR, CDR2 FQNEAQ (reference sequence). This CDR3 has 17 amino acids. This CDR3 reads CASSSLGQGLRHYEQYF. Complete variable domain (other parts from reference TRBV7-9 and TRBJ2-7): DTGVSQNPRHKITKRGQNVTFRCDPISEHNRLYWYRQTLGQGPEFLTYFQNEAQLEKSRLLSDRFSAERPKGSFSTLEIQRTEQGDSAMYLCASSSLGQGLRHYEQYFGPGTRLTVT.

The V gene is TRBV11-3, the J gene TRBJ1-1. The germline V gene has CDR1 SGHNT and CDR2 YENEEA. The CDR3 is 15 residues long. The CDR3 loop is CASSLYLGGGTEAFF.

The J gene is TRBJ2-2, the V gene TRBV6-1. In germline, CDR1 is MNHNS, CDR2 SASEGT. CDR3 length equals 11 residues. The CDR3 reads CASRLPGELFF.

The rearrangement links TRBV12-3 or TRBV12-4 to TRBJ2-5; TCRdb reports TRBD1, a call that lacks DNA to check it against. CDR3 size: 14 residues. CDR3 sequence: CASSTDRGQETQYF.

The genes are TRBV7-8 and TRBJ1-5; TCRdb picks TRBD1, but there is no DNA to check that call. Germline V gene lookup returns CDR1 SGHVS and CDR2 FQNEAQ. The CDR3 loop spans 17 amino acids. CDR3 residues: CASSLGTFRGRGQPQHF. Supplemented by reference TRBV7-8 and TRBJ1-5, the full variable domain reads GAGVSQSPRYKVAKRGQDVALRCDPISGHVSLFWYQQALGQGPEFLTYFQNEAQLDKSGLPSDRFFAERPEGSVSTLKIQRTQQEDSAVYLCASSLGTFRGRGQPQHFGDGTRLSIL.

V is TRBV4-1 and J is TRBJ1-1; TCRdb indicates TRBD1, and absent DNA this call remains unverified. The CDR3 runs to 15 residues. The germline gives CDR1 MGHRA, CDR2 YSYEKL. CDR3 sequence: CASSQLQAMNTEAFF.

V and J are TRBV5-1 and TRBJ2-1; the TRBD1 assignment by TCRdb is unverifiable without DNA. CDR3 length: 14 amino acids. Germline V CDR1 and CDR2: SGHRS, YFSETQ. CDR3: CASSPGEFYNEQFF.

The chain employs TRBV28 and TRBJ2-5; the TCRdb D gene call, TRBD2, has no DNA to confirm it. The CDR3 has 16 amino acids. Germline values: CDR1 MDHEN, CDR2 SYDVKM. CDR3 sequence reads: CASSLAGGAQQETQYF.

The chain carries TRBV20-1 and TRBJ1-1. Germline CDR1 DFQATT, CDR2 SNEGSKA (reference sequence). CDR3 length: 14 amino acids. This CDR3 is CSARALSWDTEAFF.

J is TRBJ1-2 and V is TRBV27. The CDR3 length is 13 residues. Looked up from germline, CDR1 is MNHEY and CDR2 is SMNVEV (reference sequence). CDR3 residues: CASSLSRRDGYTF.

The chain has TRBV20-1 and TRBJ2-3; TCRdb indicates TRBD1, and absent DNA this call remains unverified. The germline gives CDR1 DFQATT, CDR2 SNEGSKA (reference sequence). The length of the CDR3 is 17 residues. CDR3 region: CSARPSRDTSSTDTQYF.

The chain couples TRBV20-1 to TRBJ1-3; TCRdb names TRBD1, which stays unverified in the absence of DNA. From germline, CDR1 is DFQATT and CDR2 SNEGSKA (reference sequence). The CDR3 has 14 residues. The CDR3 reads CSAREHQGGNTIYF.

The rearrangement uses TRBV5-1 and TRBJ2-1; without DNA, the TCRdb call of TRBD2 cannot be checked. The CDR3 runs to 16 residues. Germline CDR1 and CDR2: SGHRS and YFSETQ. CDR3 loop: CASSLELAGGYNEQFF.

The chain has TRBV4-2 and TRBJ2-1; TCRdb gives TRBD2 as the D gene, but with no DNA this cannot be confirmed. The germline gives CDR1 LGHNA, CDR2 YNFKEQ. CDR3 length: 15 amino acids. The CDR3 is CASSQDSGGMGEQFF.

The chain couples TRBV4-2 to TRBJ2-1. The CDR3 contains 13 residues. In germline, CDR1 is LGHNA, CDR2 YNFKEQ. This chain's CDR3 is CASSQEVASSPFF.

The chain employs TRBV5-4 and TRBJ2-1; the D gene TCRdb calls, TRBD2, cannot be checked with no DNA. This CDR3 has 13 residues. Germline CDR1 reads SGHNT; CDR2 reads YYREEE (reference sequence). The CDR3 region is CASSSTTSTDQFF.

The J gene is TRBJ2-5, the V gene TRBV5-4; TCRdb's D call of TRBD1 is untestable without DNA. This CDR3 has 15 amino acids. Germline CDR1 SGHNT, CDR2 YYREEE (reference sequence). The CDR3 region is CASSLDIDPRKTQYF.

V and J are TRBV6-1 and TRBJ2-2; without DNA, the TCRdb call of TRBD1 cannot be checked. The CDR3 covers 14 residues. CDR1 and CDR2 (germline): MNHNS, SASEGT. CDR3 residues: CASSLRGLVGELFF.

J is TRBJ1-3 and V is TRBV20-1. The CDR3 totals 16 residues. Germline CDR1 reads DFQATT; CDR2 reads SNEGSKA (reference sequence). CDR3 sequence: CSAEYRRQVRRNTIYF.